The clone carrying this TCR beta chain was recorded a few times. Antigen unknown. This sample was included in a study of cytomegalovirus exposure and HLA in healthy donors. Whole-study results and caveats: Reported findings show TCR beta sequences accurately forecast HLA-A and HLA-B alleles in most subjects. Trimming of TCR beta V- and J-genes showed a link, identified in a later analysis, to a missense DCLRE1C variant.

Donors in the study were healthy people who gave bone marrow. The PCR ran on 60 Vbeta and 13 Jbeta primers. Generated by immunoSEQ multiplex PCR, the TCRdb table keeps only in-frame clones and is missing some. Of 100,000 to 150,000 clones in the sample, roughly 15% were seen once. CDR3 length equals 15 residues. The V gene's germline CDR1 is KGHSH and CDR2 LQKENI. The trim removed 2 bases at V and 8 bases at J, leaving 9 bases unmatched. The gene calls are TRBV18 and TRBJ2-1; 7 bases map to TRBD2. The specimen was PBMCs. The receptor's source is a female donor in good health and CMV-seropositive. CDR3 region: CASSPVRTRHHEQFF. The CDR3, as DNA: TGTGCCAGCTCACCAGTCCGGACTAGGCACCATGAGCAGTTCTTC.